Shown below are 19 T cell receptor beta chains from a single sample sequenced in a study of T-cell reconstitution after alpha-beta-depleted transplantation in children. Library preparation (for TCRbeta) was performed with unique molecular identifiers. TCRdb processed the PCR reads anew with MiXCR; each CDR3 protein has one entry. The sample has 450,000 to 600,000 distinct CDR3 sequences; 10% to 15% are singletons. Sequencing used PBMCs, mostly from graft donor cells, obtained 360 days after TCRalphabeta/CD19-depleted stem cell transplant. The source is a male patient aged 10 to 17 who had a stem cell transplant for acute myeloid leukemia, so the T cells may come from the graft donor.

The chain is built from TRBV6-2 or TRBV6-3 and TRBJ2-7; D may be TRBD2 (6 bases). The CDR3 length is 16 residues. CDR1 and CDR2 from the germline V gene are MNHEY and SVGEGT. V shed 5 bases and J shed 0 bases, with 17 bases lying between them. As DNA, the CDR3 is TGTGCCAGCAGTCCCCACGCAGCGGGCCCCTCCTACGAGCAGTACTTC. Encoded protein: CASSPHAAGPSYEQYF.

The rearrangement uses TRBV9 and TRBJ2-2; no firm D call. The CDR3 is 14 amino acids. V was shortened by 5 bases and J by 1 base, with 9 bases between the two germline ends. In germline, CDR1 is SGDLS, CDR2 YYNGEE. The CDR3 sequence: CASSGTVNTGELFF. The CDR3, as DNA: TGTGCCAGCAGTGGTACCGTGAACACCGGGGAGCTGTTTTTT.

This clonotype was detected only a few times. The chain employs TRBV24-1 and TRBJ2-1; unclear D gene. The CDR3 consists of 14 residues. CDR1 KGHDR and CDR2 SFDVKD come from the germline V gene. V was shortened by 3 bases and J by 6 bases, with 11 bases between the two germline ends. The CDR3 reads CATSDARIGNEQFF. For the CDR3, the DNA is TGTGCCACCAGTGATGCTAGGATAGGCAATGAGCAGTTCTTC.

This clonotype was seen a few times. V gene TRBV20-1 combines with J gene TRBJ1-6; perhaps TRBD1 as D (5 bases). The CDR3 sequence is 13 residues long. The V gene's germline CDR1 is DFQATT and CDR2 SNEGSKA (reference sequence). The V end was cut by 3 bases, the J end by 14 bases, with 17 bases between. In nucleotides, the CDR3 is TGCAGTGCTAGTCTGAAGAACGGGGGTTCCCTCCACTTT. Translating it yields CSASLKNGGSLHF.

This clonotype was recorded many times. The chain carries TRBV29-1 and TRBJ1-1, with TRBD1 matching 7 bases. Germline V gene data show CDR1 as SQVTM and CDR2 as ANQGSEA. This CDR3 contains 14 residues. V lost 5 bases to trimming and J lost 1 base; unmatched junction nucleotides: 7. The CDR3 nucleotides read TGCAGCGTTCGACAGGGTAGGACGAACACTGAAGCTTTCTTT. This encodes CSVRQGRTNTEAFF.

This clonotype was detected a few times. The chain uses TRBV14 and TRBJ2-1; D perhaps matches TRBD2 (6 bases). The germline V gene encodes CDR1 SGHDN and CDR2 FVKESK. V was pared by 2 bases and J by 5 bases, with 16 bases between. CDR3 length: 16 amino acids. DNA of the CDR3: TGTGCCAGCAGCCAAACGGACTGGAGGGGAGACAATGAGCAGTTCTTC. Amino acids: CASSQTDWRGDNEQFF.

By its share, this clonotype is medium-sized. V and J are TRBV29-1 and TRBJ2-1; 8 nucleotides agree with TRBD2. Per germline, CDR1 SQVTM and CDR2 ANQGSEA. With V trimmed by 0 bases and J by 5 bases, 6 bases remained unmatched. The CDR3 consists of 15 residues. The CDR3 bases are TGCAGCGTTGAAGACCCCGGGAGGGACAACAATGAGCAGTTCTTC. Its translation is CSVEDPGRDNNEQFF.

This clonotype has a count of ten or more. V gene TRBV6-5 combines with J gene TRBJ2-1; 7 nucleotides line up with TRBD1. In germline, CDR1 is MNHEY, CDR2 SVGAGI. This CDR3 is 15 amino acids long. With 5 bases clipped from V and 3 bases from J, the junction kept 7 bases outside the gene matches. CDR3 loop: CASSIQGYDYNEQFF. As DNA, the CDR3 is TGTGCCAGCAGTATACAGGGGTATGACTACAATGAGCAGTTCTTC.

This clonotype was counted a few times. The chain joins TRBV18 to TRBJ2-7; 7 bases match TRBD1. The CDR3 consists of 15 residues. Germline CDR1 KGHSH, CDR2 LQKENI. The trim removed 3 bases at V and 0 bases at J, leaving 5 bases unmatched. Here the CDR3 DNA reads TGTGCCAGCTCACCTGAGGGACAGAGCTCCTACGAGCAGTACTTC. This gives the protein CASSPEGQSSYEQYF.

V usage is TRBV2 and J usage is TRBJ2-2, with TRBD1 identical over 7 bases. V trimming: 8 bases; J trimming: 4 bases; junction bases outside the gene matches: 7. Germline CDR1 SNHLY, CDR2 FYNNEI. The CDR3 has 14 residues. CDR3 sequence (DNA): TGTGCCAGCGGGGAGACAGGGCCCACCGGGGAGCTGTTTTTT. This sequence encodes CASGETGPTGELFF.

The chain couples TRBV7-8 to TRBJ1-5, with D uncertain. Germline V gene lookup returns CDR1 SGHVS and CDR2 FQNEAQ. The CDR3 runs 12 residues. Trimming stripped 5 bases from V and 7 bases from J, with 9 bases between. The CDR3: CASSPTAQPQHF. The DNA for the CDR3 is TGTGCCAGCAGCCCTACAGCCCAGCCCCAGCATTTT.

V usage is TRBV18 and J usage is TRBJ2-7, with D maybe TRBD1 (5 bases). CDR3 length: 15 residues. Trimming removed 2 bases from V and 0 bases from J, with 11 bases in between. CDR1 and CDR2 (germline): KGHSH, LQKENI. The CDR3 loop reads CASSPNRRNSYEQYF. Here the CDR3 DNA reads TGTGCCAGCTCACCAAACAGGCGAAACTCCTACGAGCAGTACTTC.

The CDR3 DNA is TGTGCCAGCTCACCTAGACTAGCGGGAGCTAATGAGCAGTTCTTC. It translates to CASSPRLAGANEQFF. This rearrangement joins TRBV18 to TRBJ2-1; 12 positions agree with TRBD2. Germline V lookup: CDR1 KGHSH, CDR2 LQKENI. The ends lost 3 bases at V and 7 bases at J; junction bases unmatched: 4. This CDR3 is 15 amino acids long. Filled out from reference TRBV18 and TRBJ2-1, the complete variable domain reads NAGVMQNPRHLVRRRGQEARLRCSPMKGHSHVYWYRQLPEEGLKFMVYLQKENIIDESGMPKERFSAEFPKEGPSILRIQQVVRGDSAAYFCASSPRLAGANEQFFGPGTRLTVL.

This clonotype came up many times. The chain recombines TRBV2 with TRBJ2-7, with D possibly being TRBD1 (5 bases). The CDR3 runs 11 residues. V gave up 8 bases and J gave up 6 bases, with 11 bases separating them. Germline assignment: CDR1 SNHLY and CDR2 FYNNEI. The CDR3 nucleotides read TGTGCCAGCTGGTGGGGCAGCGAGCAGTACTTC. Protein product: CASWWGSEQYF.

The chain recombines TRBV7-2 with TRBJ2-3; D remains ambiguous. Germline V gene lookup returns CDR1 SGHTA and CDR2 FQGNSA. The CDR3 is 14 amino acids. V lost 2 bases, J lost 0 bases, and 6 bases lay in between. The CDR3 here is CASSLYASTDTQYF. The CDR3 nucleotides read TGTGCCAGCAGCTTATACGCAAGCACAGATACGCAGTATTTT.

This clonotype has ten or more counts. This chain joins TRBV7-4 and TRBJ1-5; D remains ambiguous. Germline values: CDR1 SGHVT, CDR2 SQSDAQ. The CDR3 runs to 11 residues. Trimming took off 3 bases at V and 7 bases at J, with 4 bases between the two ends. The CDR3 loop reads CASSFGQPQHF. The CDR3 DNA reads as TGTGCCAGCAGCTTCGGGCAGCCCCAGCATTTT. Using reference TRBV7-4 and TRBJ1-5 for the parts outside the CDR3, the full variable domain is GAGVSQSPRYKVAKRGRDVALRCDSISGHVTLYWYRQTLGQGSEVLTYSQSDAQRDKSGRPSGRFSAERPERSVSTLKIQRTEQGDSAVYLCASSFGQPQHFGDGTRLSIL.

This chain joins TRBV21-1 and TRBJ1-2. TRBV21-1 represents a pseudogene. The CDR3 spans 13 residues. CDR3 sequence: CASSKGANYGYTF. DNA of the CDR3: TGTGCCAGCAGCAAAGGTGCTAACTATGGCTACACCTTC.

This clonotype has more than one count but fewer than ten. The chain recombines TRBV6-1 with TRBJ2-1; 7 bases fit TRBD1. Germline CDR1 is MNHNS and CDR2 is SASEGT. The CDR3 is 14 residues long. J was trimmed by 6 bases and V by 6 bases; bases with no gene match: 8. The CDR3 coding sequence is TGTGCCAGCAGGAGGACAGGTCTCCTCAATGAGCAGTTCTTC. Its translation: CASRRTGLLNEQFF.

This clonotype was recorded a few times. The CDR3: CASTWGGYSNQPQHF. CDR3 DNA: TGTGCCAGCACCTGGGGCGGTTATAGCAATCAGCCCCAGCATTTT. This chain connects TRBV5-6 to TRBJ1-5; the D gene is possibly TRBD1 (5 bases). The CDR3 totals 15 residues. Looked up from germline, CDR1 is SGHDT and CDR2 is YYEEEE. The ends were cut back, 6 bases at V and 0 bases at J, with 13 bases in the middle.